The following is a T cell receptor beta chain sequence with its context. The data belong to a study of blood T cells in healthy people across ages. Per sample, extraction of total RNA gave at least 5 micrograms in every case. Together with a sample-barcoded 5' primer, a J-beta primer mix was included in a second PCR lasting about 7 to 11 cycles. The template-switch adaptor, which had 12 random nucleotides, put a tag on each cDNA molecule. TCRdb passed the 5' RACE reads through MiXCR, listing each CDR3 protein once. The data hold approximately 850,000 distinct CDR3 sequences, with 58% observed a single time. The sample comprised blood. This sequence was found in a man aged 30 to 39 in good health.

The CDR3 here is CASSAFGLETQYF. The CDR3 bases are TGTGCCAGCAGCGCTTTCGGGCTGGAGACCCAGTACTTC. The genes are TRBV4-2 and TRBJ2-5, with no clear D. The CDR3 is made up of 13 amino acids. CDR1 is LGHNA, CDR2 YNFKEQ, per germline. V was clipped by 5 bases and J by 5 bases, with 12 bases between them.